Here is one T cell receptor beta chain with its context. Its antigen remains unidentified. This CDR3 has 12 amino acids. Germline-derived CDR1 and CDR2 are LGHNA and YNFKEQ. V was trimmed by 0 bases and J by 9 bases, leaving 8 bases between them. The sample originates from a study of T cell responses to AZD1222 COVID-19 vaccine. Study at large: Second doses that came at about 4 or about 12 weeks were put together. Findings and caveats of the study: Researchers took repertoire samples only after the peak T cell response had come. Increased Spike-specific TCR breadth and depth were observed after two AZD1222 doses. The span of vaccine-associated CD4 TCRs extended across spike, with dominance at 160-218 and 743-854.

Generated by immunoSEQ multiplex PCR, the TCRdb table keeps only in-frame clones and is missing some. The table includes some 120,000 clones, about 90% detected once. The source is an adult in good health. The sequences come from peripheral blood, collected on day 0 of AZD1222 vaccination. This sequence joins TRBV4-2 and TRBJ1-2; D remains ambiguous. DNA for the CDR3: TGTGCCAGCAGCCAAGACCGGGGAAGCTACACCTTC. This translates into CASSQDRGSYTF.